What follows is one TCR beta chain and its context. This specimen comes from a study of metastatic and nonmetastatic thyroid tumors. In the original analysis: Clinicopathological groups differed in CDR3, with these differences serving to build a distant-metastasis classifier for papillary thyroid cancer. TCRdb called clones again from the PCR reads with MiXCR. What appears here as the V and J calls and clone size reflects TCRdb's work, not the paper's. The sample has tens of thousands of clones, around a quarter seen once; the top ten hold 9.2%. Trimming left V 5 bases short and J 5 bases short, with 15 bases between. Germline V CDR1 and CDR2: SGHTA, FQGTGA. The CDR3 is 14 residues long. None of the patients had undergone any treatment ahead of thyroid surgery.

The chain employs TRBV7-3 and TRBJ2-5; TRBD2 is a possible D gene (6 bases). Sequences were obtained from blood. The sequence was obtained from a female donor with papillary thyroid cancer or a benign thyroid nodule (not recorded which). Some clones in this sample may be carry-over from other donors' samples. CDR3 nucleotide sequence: TGTGCCAGCAGCCAGGGCGGGGCGGGGGAGACCCAGTACTTC. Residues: CASSQGGAGETQYF.